This TCR beta chain appears in the sequencing data of a study of Graves' ophthalmopathy and Graves' hyperthyroidism (dated by TCRdb to between 2017 and 2018). In terms of the full investigation: Hyperthyroidism was considered stable if no progression to ophthalmopathy occurred within 18 months of follow-up. TCR beta repertoire signatures were used to distinguish Graves' ophthalmopathy from Graves' hyperthyroidism and to predict progression to ophthalmopathy. In total, 120 to 150 blood samples were TCR-sequenced: under 45 ophthalmopathy, under 85 hyperthyroidism and some 17 hyperthyroidism-to-ophthalmopathy patients. A discovery set of 95 to 100 patients (approximately 45 ophthalmopathy, about 59 stable hyperthyroidism) was enrolled to explore V-J signatures distinguishing ophthalmopathy from hyperthyroidism. The independent validation cohort included approximately 19 hyperthyroidism patients plus 17 patients who later progressed from hyperthyroidism to ophthalmopathy. T-cell repertoires of thyroid tissue and blood were compared in 5 or 6 hyperthyroidism patients. After sampling, hyperthyroidism patients received methimazole starting at 30 mg daily, and ophthalmopathy patients received high-dose intravenous methylprednisolone.

This clonotype was picked up many times. Its antigen remains undetermined. No base-level quality is on record; no much larger clone is a single base apart. For repertoire sequencing, TCR beta CDR3 regions were amplified from RNA transcripts. HTBI primers and the Qiagen OneStep RT-PCR kit were used in a first-round RT-PCR, which was followed by a second-round multiplex PCR, size selection and purification. Libraries were sequenced paired-end with 100 bp reads on an Illumina HiSeq2000. The authors' pipeline ran thus. SOAPnuke was used to process the reads, removing any read that contained adapters or uncalled bases, had a mean Phred below 15, or lacked an exact match to the constant primer or identifier. COPE v1.2.5 was used to merge the high-quality paired reads. Each unique nucleotide sequence was treated as a clonotype, and MiTCR v1.1 was used to align the clonotypes to the IMGT TRB V, D and J references. The analysis was limited to V-J combinations with a frequency above 0.0001, which together covered 99.2% of the repertoires. For each V-J combination, a TCR clonal expansion and chaos score was defined as the ratio of F50 clonal expansion to chaos observed in the TCRdist matrix. Welch's t-statistics and random forest were used to reduce the features to 10 to 15 V-J combinations, which were then used as input to a naive Bayes classifier. The similarity between thyroid and blood repertoires was quantified using the Morisita-Horn index. Through fastp at Q25 and MiXCR, TCRdb rebuilt clones from the public reads, retaining in-frame beta chains. Each CDR3 protein appears once, grouped with its most common genes and DNA. The V and J calls and clone size come from TCRdb's table, not from the authors' own analysis. The sample table records over a million distinct CDR3 sequences; less than 45% of these occur just once. Together, the top ten hold 11% of the sample.

The hyperthyroidism patients were 18 to 65 years old and newly diagnosed, with a disease duration of less than 2 months. Patients with other autoimmune diseases, uncontrolled infections, pregnancy or lactation were excluded from the study. Diagnosis was based on clinical symptoms, serum thyroxine, TRAb, thyroid ultrasound and orbital computed tomography. Total RNA was extracted using Trizol reagent, and RNA quality was checked on an Agilent 2100 Bioanalyzer. Trimming at the junction amounts to 3 bases on V and 8 bases on J, and the germline ends lie 23 bases apart. The CDR3 contains 17 residues, cysteine and phenylalanine counted. The CDR3 DNA has 51 bases and is translated from base 1. CDR1 and CDR2 (SEHNR, FQNEAQ) derive from the germline V gene (reference sequence). What the work shows at the level of the full study, not this receptor alone: Sample size was not predetermined statistically, and investigators were not blinded to group allocation. Most expanded thyroid clonotypes with a frequency above 0.001 also appeared in blood, which suggests that blood repertoires may reflect the immune response in the thyroid. In cross-validation, the 13-signature model distinguished ophthalmopathy from stable hyperthyroidism with about 88% sensitivity and approximately 81% specificity, and in the test set the corresponding values were approximately 80% and 75%. In validation, the model predicted ophthalmopathy progression with about 64% sensitivity and approximately 78% specificity; some 13 predicted patients were CT-confirmed with GO in a median of about 7.1 months.

This clonotype originated in an adult man with Graves' hyperthyroidism. The chain is encoded by TRBV7-9 joined to TRBJ1-3; there is no confident call for the D gene. Material for sequencing was peripheral blood or thyroid tissue (not recorded which). The bases are TGTGCCAGCAGCTTCTCCTTAACGCCGACGGCTAGGGACACCATATATTTT. Its coded protein is CASSFSLTPTARDTIYF.